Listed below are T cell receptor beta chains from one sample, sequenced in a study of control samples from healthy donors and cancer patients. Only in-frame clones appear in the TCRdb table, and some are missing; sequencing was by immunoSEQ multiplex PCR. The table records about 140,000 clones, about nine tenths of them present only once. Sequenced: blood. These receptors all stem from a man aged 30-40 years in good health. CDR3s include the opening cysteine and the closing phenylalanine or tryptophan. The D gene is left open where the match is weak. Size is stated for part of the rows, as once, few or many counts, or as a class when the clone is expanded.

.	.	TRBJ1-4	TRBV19	CASSPGEGANEKLFF	TGTGCCAGTAGTCCCGGGGAGGGAGCTAATGAAAAACTGTTTTTT
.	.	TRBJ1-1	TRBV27	CASSLGPMNTEAFF	TGTGCCAGCAGTTTAGGACCCATGAACACTGAAGCTTTCTTT
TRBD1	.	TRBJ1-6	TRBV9	CASSGTGSDNSPLHF	TGTGCCAGCAGCGGGACAGGGAGCGATAATTCACCCCTCCACTTT
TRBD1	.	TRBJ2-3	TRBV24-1	CATSDFGTGGTDTQYF	TGTGCCACCAGTGATTTCGGGACAGGGGGCACAGATACGCAGTATTTT
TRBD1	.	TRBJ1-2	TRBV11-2	CASSISSTGRVDGYTF	TGTGCCAGCAGCATCTCATCGACAGGGAGAGTAGATGGCTACACCTTC
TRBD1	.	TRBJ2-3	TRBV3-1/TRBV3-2	CASSRDRGFRDTQYF	TGTGCCAGCAGCCGGGACAGGGGATTTCGAGATACGCAGTATTTT
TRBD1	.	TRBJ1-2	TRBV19	CASSDRASNYGYTF	TGTGCCAGTAGTGACAGGGCTTCTAACTATGGCTACACCTTC
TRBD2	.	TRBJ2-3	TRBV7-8	CASSLASGGSTDTQYF	TGTGCCAGCAGCTTAGCGAGCGGGGGGAGCACAGATACGCAGTATTTT
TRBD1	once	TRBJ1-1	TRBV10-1	CASTGQGAGEEEAFF	TGCGCCAGCACCGGACAGGGGGCAGGGGAGGAAGAAGCTTTCTTT
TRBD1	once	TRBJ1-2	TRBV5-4	CASSWGAGTGGNYGYTF	TGTGCCAGCAGCTGGGGGGCCGGGACAGGGGGCAACTATGGCTACACCTTC
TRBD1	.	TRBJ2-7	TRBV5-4	CASSRPGQGAHEQYF	TGTGCCAGCAGCCGACCGGGACAGGGGGCCCACGAGCAGTACTTC
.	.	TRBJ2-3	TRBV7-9	CASSLADSTDTQYF	TGTGCCAGCAGCTTAGCGGACAGCACAGATACGCAGTATTTT
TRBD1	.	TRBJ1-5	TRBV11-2	CASSLGGLTAGGINQPQHF	TGTGCCAGCAGCTTAGGCGGCTTAACTGCAGGGGGCATTAATCAGCCCCAGCATTTT
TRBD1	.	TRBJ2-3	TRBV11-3	CASSTGQVSTDTQYF	TGTGCCAGCAGCACGGGACAGGTCTCGACAGATACGCAGTATTTT
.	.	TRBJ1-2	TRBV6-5	CASSRGLAYGYTF	TGTGCCAGCAGCCGGGGTTTAGCCTATGGCTACACCTTC
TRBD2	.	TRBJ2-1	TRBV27	CASSSGTSGSNEQFF	TGTGCCAGCAGCTCCGGGACTAGCGGGTCCAATGAGCAGTTCTTC
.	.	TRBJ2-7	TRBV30	CAAEGGGEQYF	TGTGCCGCGGAAGGGGGTGGTGAGCAGTACTTC
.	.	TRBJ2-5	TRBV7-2	CASSLWAGQETQYF	TGTGCCAGCAGCTTATGGGCAGGGCAAGAGACCCAGTACTTC
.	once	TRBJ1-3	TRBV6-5	CASSYSGGPSGNTIYF	TGTGCCAGCAGTTACTCTGGAGGACCCTCTGGAAACACCATATATTTT
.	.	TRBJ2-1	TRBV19	CASSISLVSAPFF	TGTGCCAGTAGTATCTCACTAGTATCGGCCCCGTTCTTC
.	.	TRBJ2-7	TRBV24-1	CATSEGSYEQYF	TGTGCCACATCGGAGGGGTCCTACGAGCAGTACTTC
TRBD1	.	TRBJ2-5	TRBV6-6	CASRLGQGGVQETQYF	TGTGCCAGCAGGCTCGGACAGGGGGGGGTGCAAGAGACCCAGTACTTC
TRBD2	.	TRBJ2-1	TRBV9	CASSVVAGDNEQFF	TGTGCCAGCAGCGTAGTAGCGGGGGATAATGAGCAGTTCTTC
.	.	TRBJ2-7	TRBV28	CASSPPGTVYEQYF	TGTGCCAGCAGTCCGCCGGGGACGGTATACGAGCAGTACTTC
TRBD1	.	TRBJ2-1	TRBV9	CASSGTGGNEQFF	TGTGCCAGCAGCGGGACAGGGGGTAATGAGCAGTTCTTC
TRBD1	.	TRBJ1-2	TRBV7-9	CASSLETGSSYGYTF	TGTGCCAGCAGCTTAGAGACAGGGTCGAGCTATGGCTACACCTTC
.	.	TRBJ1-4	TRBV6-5	CASGQDLINEKLFF	TGTGCCAGCGGCCAGGACCTAATCAATGAAAAACTGTTTTTT
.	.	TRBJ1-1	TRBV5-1	CASSLGEGLTEAFF	TGCGCCAGCAGCTTGGGGGAGGGTCTCACTGAAGCTTTCTTT
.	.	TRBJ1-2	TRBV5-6	CASSDYSLYGYTF	TGTGCCAGCAGTGACTACTCGCTCTATGGCTACACCTTC
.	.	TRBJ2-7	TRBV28	CASSRAYEQYF	TGTGCCAGCAGCAGGGCCTACGAGCAGTACTTC
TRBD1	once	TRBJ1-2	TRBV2	CASSEGQTFYGYTF	TGTGCCAGCAGTGAGGGACAGACCTTCTATGGCTACACCTTC
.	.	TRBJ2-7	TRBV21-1	CASSRRLAGGWEQYF	TGTGCCAGCAGCAGGCGACTAGCGGGGGGCTGGGAGCAGTACTTC
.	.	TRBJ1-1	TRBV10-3	CAISPNVGQLNTEAFF	TGTGCCATCAGCCCCAATGTTGGGCAGCTGAACACTGAAGCTTTCTTT